This T cell receptor (beta chain) was sequenced in a study of identical twins. Study-wide points: Conclusions relied on cross-sectional statistical analysis, not following the same donors.

The CDR3 is made up of 15 amino acids. Trimming took 0 bases from V and 8 from J, leaving 17 bases between them. Looked up from germline, CDR1 is SGHRS and CDR2 is YFSETQ. cDNA molecules carried unique molecular identifiers, and template switching added a universal primer site. Each CDR3 protein is one row after TCRdb ran MiXCR on the 5' RACE reads. The profile shows 200,000 to 250,000 distinct CDR3 sequences, 10% of them singletons. Healthy Caucasian donors formed the entire cohort. This clonotype has ten or more counts. Its target is unknown. The rearrangement joins TRBV5-1 to TRBJ1-2, with a tentative D call TRBD1 (6 bases). Input material: memory T cells sorted from blood. This receptor was taken from a man aged 50 to 60 in good health. CDR3 DNA sequence: TGCGCCAGCAGCTTGGATCCGGGGGCCACTCCCGGCTACACCTTC. As protein: CASSLDPGATPGYTF.